This TCR beta chain was retrieved from a study of human T cells and chemical hapten exposure (dated by TCRdb to the early 2020s). Regarding the research as a whole: For sensitization, 2% DPC in acetone was applied to an approximately 2 cm by approximately 2 cm area of upper inner arm skin. Patients additionally received weekly therapeutic DPC doses to the scalp throughout the approximately 22-week study period. Patch testing was performed on the upper back with Finn chambers containing 0.01% DPC, and the patch tests were scored after 6 days according to International Contact Dermatitis Research Group standards. Alopecia areata with under or over 50% scalp involvement, alopecia totalis and alopecia universalis were represented in the patient cohort, which was mostly female. Libraries were pooled for sequencing, and variation in per-sample TCR yields was attributed mainly to small differences in library volumes within the pool. In alopecia patients, the study followed how the peripheral blood TCR repertoire changed in vivo over primary and secondary sensitization to diphenylcyclopropenone (DPC), a hapten. Blood samples were taken from patients before sensitization (week 0) and at 2, 6 and about 24 weeks after DPC sensitization. Blood for TCR sequencing was provided by twenty-nine alopecia patients at one to four time points (pre-sensitization, 2, 6 and 24 weeks). Broader findings and caveats from the paper: Alopecia, a presumed autoimmune disease, was present in all patients, so the immune response of the patients might differ from that of healthy individuals. The number of TCRs above 1 in 1000 frequency did not change with DPC sensitization; there was no evidence of global repertoire structure alterations. Significantly more large CDR3 similarity clusters were formed by expanded TCRs than by pre-sensitization or healthy control sets, consistent with antigen-driven responses. A positive correlation was found between the number of PT1 expanded TCRs and patch test score, with significance reached at thresholds 8, 16 and 32 but not 4. Repeated subsampling changed both the strength of the expansion versus patch-test correlation and the threshold at which that correlation became significant.

Ten or more counts support this clonotype. Its antigen remains unidentified. No much larger clone exists at a distance of one base, and base qualities are not known. The sample's time point label is to be understood as: patch test 1, 2 weeks after DPC sensitization. Taken with the paper, the label for treatment or condition translates to: therapeutic diphenylcyclopropenone sensitization with weekly scalp DPC. At every patch-test visit, the blood draw took place before the patch test was put on. Eligible patients were aged 18 to 70, diagnosed with alopecia, deemed suitable for DPC therapy, and excluded if pregnant. Total RNA was extracted from unfractionated whole blood collected in Tempus Blood RNA tubes. The library was generated by RACE. Instrument used: NextSeq 500. During library preparation, unique molecular identifiers were attached to individual cDNA molecules so that TCRs could be counted in a quantitative, reproducible way. From each blood RNA sample, both TCR alpha and TCR beta chains were sequenced. In the source study's methods: The median number of TCRs per sample was 85,000 to 100,000, ranging from 23,224 to 690,600. V, J and CDR3 annotation of the TCR reads was performed with the Decombinator software suite. For PS versus PT1 abundance plots, all samples were subsampled to the same number of TCRs (28,000). TCRs were defined as expanded if absent before sensitization and observed at least eight times at the 2-week time point. TCRdb trimmed the raw reads at Q25, called clones with MiXCR and kept productive beta chains. Each entry merges the rows of one CDR3 protein and shows their most common DNA and genes. The V and J calls follow TCRdb's processing rather than the paper's. The sample has 55,000 to 85,000 distinct CDR3 sequences on record, approximately 9.8% of them singletons. Of the sample, 3.3% is held by the ten largest clones.

The sample consisted of whole blood, taken in connection with sensitization to the hapten diphenylcyclopropenone (DPC). This TCR was sampled from a woman between 35 and 50 years old with alopecia areata. Some clones in this sample may be carry-over from other donors' samples.

The CDR3 region: CASSSGQAFQKLFF. The DNA is TGTGCCAGCAGCTCCGGACAGGCTTTCCAAAAACTGTTTTTT. The V and J segments used are TRBV7-2 and TRBJ1-4; TRBD1 lines up with 7 middle nucleotides. Clipping removes 4 bases from V and 9 bases from J, with 8 as the unmatched junction base count. From the cysteine up to the phenylalanine, the CDR3 has a length of 14 residues. This entry keeps only the CDR3 DNA: 42 bases, framed from base 1. Looking up the germline V gene yields CDR1 SGHTA and CDR2 FQGNSA.